This T cell receptor (beta chain) was observed in a study of Ad26.COV2.S vaccination and SARS-CoV-2 variants. Clones were sequenced by immunoSEQ multiplex PCR, and TCRdb holds only the in-frame ones, with some missing. The repertoire consists of about 480,000 clones, with roughly 87% occurring once and the leading ten covering over 10%. The trim removed 6 bases at V and 7 bases at J, leaving 11 bases unmatched. Germline loops: CDR1 MNHEY, CDR2 SVGAGI. This CDR3 comprises 15 residues. Described treatment: around 19 received Ad26.COV2.S at low or high dose, single or two shots; a few received placebo; per-sample allocation not given. Vaccine and placebo recipients were sampled on day 63 after the first injection.

Sequencing was performed on peripheral blood, taken in a trial of Ad26.COV2.S vaccine versus placebo. This clonotype originated in a person aged 18-65 years who received the Ad26.COV2.S COVID-19 vaccine or a placebo. The chain joins TRBV6-5 to TRBJ2-1, with 8 bases matching TRBD2. In DNA form, the CDR3 reads TGTGCCAGCAGACACCCAGCGGGAGTTCGGAATGAGCAGTTCTTC. Its translation is CASRHPAGVRNEQFF.